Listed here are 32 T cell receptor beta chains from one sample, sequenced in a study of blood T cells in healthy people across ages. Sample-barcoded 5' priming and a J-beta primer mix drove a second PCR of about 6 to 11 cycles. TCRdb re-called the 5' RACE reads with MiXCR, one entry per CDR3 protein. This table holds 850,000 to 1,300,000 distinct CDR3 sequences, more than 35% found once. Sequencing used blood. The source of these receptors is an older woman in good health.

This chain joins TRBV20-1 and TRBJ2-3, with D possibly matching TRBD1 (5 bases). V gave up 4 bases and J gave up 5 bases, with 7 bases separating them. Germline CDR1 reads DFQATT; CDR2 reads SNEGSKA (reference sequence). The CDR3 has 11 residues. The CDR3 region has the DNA TGCAGTGCTACAGGGTTAGATACGCAGTATTTT. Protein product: CSATGLDTQYF.

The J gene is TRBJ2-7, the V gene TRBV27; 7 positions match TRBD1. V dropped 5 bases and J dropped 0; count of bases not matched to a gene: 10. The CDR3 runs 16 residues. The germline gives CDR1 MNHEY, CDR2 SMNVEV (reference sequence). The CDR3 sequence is CASSPDWGQPSYEQYF. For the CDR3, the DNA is TGTGCCAGCAGTCCCGACTGGGGACAGCCCTCCTACGAGCAGTACTTC.

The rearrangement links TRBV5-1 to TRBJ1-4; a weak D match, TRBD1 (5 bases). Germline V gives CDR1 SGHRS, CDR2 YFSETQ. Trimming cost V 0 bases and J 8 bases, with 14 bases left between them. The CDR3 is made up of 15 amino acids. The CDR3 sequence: CASSLAAAQGEKLFF. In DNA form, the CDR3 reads TGCGCCAGCAGCTTGGCCGCAGCCCAGGGAGAAAAACTGTTTTTT.

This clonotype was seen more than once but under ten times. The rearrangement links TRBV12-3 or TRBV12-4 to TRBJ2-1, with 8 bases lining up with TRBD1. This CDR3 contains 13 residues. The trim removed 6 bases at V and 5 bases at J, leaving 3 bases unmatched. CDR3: CASREQGDNEQFF. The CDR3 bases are TGTGCCAGCAGAGAACAGGGGGACAATGAGCAGTTCTTC.

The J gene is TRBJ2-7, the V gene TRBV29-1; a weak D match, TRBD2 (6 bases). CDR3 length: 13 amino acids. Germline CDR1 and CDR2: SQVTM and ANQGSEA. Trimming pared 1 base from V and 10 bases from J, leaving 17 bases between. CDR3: CSVEVGSREAQYF. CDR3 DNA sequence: TGCAGCGTTGAAGTGGGATCGAGGGAGGCCCAGTACTTC.

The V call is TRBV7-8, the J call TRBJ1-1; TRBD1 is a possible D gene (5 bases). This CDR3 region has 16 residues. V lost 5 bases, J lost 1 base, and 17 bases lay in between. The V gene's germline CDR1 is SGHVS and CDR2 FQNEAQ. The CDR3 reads CASSPSGWQGNTEAFF. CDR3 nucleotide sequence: TGTGCCAGCAGCCCAAGCGGATGGCAGGGGAACACTGAAGCTTTCTTT.

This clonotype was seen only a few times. For the CDR3, the DNA is TGTGCCAGCAGTGACGGGCTAGCGGCTTACAATGAGCAGTACTTC. This codes for CASSDGLAAYNEQYF. The chain employs TRBV6-4 and TRBJ2-1, with TRBD2 matching over 7 bases. The J call is doubtful: the DNA matches TRBJ2-7 better. The CDR3 contains 15 residues. CDR1 MRHNA and CDR2 SNTAGT come from the germline V gene.

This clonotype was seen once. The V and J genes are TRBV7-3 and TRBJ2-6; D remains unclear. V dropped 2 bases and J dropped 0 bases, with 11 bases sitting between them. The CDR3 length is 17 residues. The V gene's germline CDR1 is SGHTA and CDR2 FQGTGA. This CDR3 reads CASSLVPVSSGANVLTF. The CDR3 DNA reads TGTGCCAGCAGCTTAGTCCCAGTTAGCTCTGGGGCCAACGTCCTGACTTTC. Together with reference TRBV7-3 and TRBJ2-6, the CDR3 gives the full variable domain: GAGVSQTPSNKVTEKGKYVELRCDPISGHTALYWYRQSLGQGPEFLIYFQGTGAADDSGLPNDRFFAVRPEGSVSTLKIQRTERGDSAVYLCASSLVPVSSGANVLTFGAGSRLTVL.

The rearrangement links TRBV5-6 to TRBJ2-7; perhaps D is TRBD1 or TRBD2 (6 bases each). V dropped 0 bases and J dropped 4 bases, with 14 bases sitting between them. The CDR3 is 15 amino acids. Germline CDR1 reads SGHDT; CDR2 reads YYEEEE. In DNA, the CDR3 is TGTGCCAGCAGCTTGGGCGGGGCAGGGGCTTACGAGCAGTACTTC. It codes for CASSLGGAGAYEQYF.

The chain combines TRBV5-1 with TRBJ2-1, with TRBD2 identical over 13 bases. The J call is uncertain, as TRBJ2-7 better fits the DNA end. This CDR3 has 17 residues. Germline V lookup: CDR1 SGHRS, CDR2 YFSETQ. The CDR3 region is CASSLPRLAGGNNEQYF. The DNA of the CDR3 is TGCGCCAGCAGCTTGCCCAGACTAGCGGGAGGTAACAATGAGCAGTACTTC.

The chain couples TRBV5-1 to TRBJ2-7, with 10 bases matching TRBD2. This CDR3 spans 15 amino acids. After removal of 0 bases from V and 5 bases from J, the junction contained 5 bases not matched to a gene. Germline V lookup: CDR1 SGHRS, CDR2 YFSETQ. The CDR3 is CASSLAASGSHEQYF. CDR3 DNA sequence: TGCGCCAGCAGCTTGGCGGCTAGCGGGAGCCACGAGCAGTACTTC.

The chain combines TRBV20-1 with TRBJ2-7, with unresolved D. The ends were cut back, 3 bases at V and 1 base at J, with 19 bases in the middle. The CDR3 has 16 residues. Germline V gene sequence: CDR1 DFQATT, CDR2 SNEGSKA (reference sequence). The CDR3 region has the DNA TGCAGTGCTAGTGGACGGAACGAACTCACATCCTACGAGCAGTACTTC. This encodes CSASGRNELTSYEQYF.

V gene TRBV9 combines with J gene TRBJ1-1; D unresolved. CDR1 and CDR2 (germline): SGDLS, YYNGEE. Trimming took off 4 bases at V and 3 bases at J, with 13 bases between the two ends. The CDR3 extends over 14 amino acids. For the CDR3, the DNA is TGTGCCAGCAGCCGGACGGCGAAGGACACTGAAGCTTTCTTT. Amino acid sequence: CASSRTAKDTEAFF.

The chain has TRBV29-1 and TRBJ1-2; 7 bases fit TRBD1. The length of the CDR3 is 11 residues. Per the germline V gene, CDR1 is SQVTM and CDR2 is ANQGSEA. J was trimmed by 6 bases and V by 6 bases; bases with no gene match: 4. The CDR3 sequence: CSVGQLNGYTF. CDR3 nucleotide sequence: TGCAGCGTGGGACAGCTCAATGGCTACACCTTC.

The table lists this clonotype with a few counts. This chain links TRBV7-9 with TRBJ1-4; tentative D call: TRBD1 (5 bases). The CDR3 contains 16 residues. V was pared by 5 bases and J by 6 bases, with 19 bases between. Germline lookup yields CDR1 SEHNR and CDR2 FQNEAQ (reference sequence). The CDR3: CASSDPLRQIHEKLFF. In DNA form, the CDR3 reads TGTGCCAGCAGCGACCCGCTTCGACAGATACATGAAAAACTGTTTTTT.

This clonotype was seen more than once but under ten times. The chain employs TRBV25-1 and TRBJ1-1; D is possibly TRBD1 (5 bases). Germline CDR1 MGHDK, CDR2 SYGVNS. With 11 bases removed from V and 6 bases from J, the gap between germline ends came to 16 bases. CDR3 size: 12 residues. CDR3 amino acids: CASEGRISEAFF. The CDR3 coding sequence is TGTGCCTCCGAGGGGAGAATCTCTGAAGCTTTCTTT.

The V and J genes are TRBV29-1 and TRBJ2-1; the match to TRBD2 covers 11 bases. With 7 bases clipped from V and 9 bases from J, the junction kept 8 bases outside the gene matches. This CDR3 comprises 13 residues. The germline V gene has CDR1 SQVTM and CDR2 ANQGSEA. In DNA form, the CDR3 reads TGCAGCGCTACCGAACTAGCGGGAGTTGAGCAGTTCTTC. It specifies CSATELAGVEQFF.

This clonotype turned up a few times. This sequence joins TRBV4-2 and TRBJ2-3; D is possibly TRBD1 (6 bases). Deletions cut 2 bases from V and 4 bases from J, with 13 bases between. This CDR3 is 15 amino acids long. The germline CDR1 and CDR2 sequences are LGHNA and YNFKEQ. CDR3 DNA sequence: TGTGCCAGCAGCCAATTACAACAGGGCTCAGATACGCAGTATTTT. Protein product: CASSQLQQGSDTQYF.

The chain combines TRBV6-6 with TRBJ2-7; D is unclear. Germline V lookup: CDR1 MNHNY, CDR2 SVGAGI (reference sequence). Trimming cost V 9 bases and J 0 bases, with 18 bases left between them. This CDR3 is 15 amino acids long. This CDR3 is CASSDPDASSYEQYF. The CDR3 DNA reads TGTGCCAGTAGTGATCCCGATGCAAGCTCCTACGAGCAGTACTTC.

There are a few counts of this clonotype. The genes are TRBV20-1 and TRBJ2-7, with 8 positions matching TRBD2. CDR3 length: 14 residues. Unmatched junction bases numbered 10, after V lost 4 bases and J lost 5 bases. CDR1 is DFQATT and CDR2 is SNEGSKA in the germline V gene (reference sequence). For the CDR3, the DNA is TGCAGTGCTATTAGCGGGATCGGAGCTCACGAGCAGTACTTC. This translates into CSAISGIGAHEQYF.

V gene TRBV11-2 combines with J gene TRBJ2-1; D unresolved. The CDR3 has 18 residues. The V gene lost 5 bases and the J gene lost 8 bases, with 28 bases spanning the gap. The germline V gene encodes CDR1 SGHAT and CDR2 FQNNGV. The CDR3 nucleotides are TGTGCCAGCAGCCAAAGGTTAGGTAGTCCGCCCGGTGGGTATGAGCAGTTCTTC. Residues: CASSQRLGSPPGGYEQFF.

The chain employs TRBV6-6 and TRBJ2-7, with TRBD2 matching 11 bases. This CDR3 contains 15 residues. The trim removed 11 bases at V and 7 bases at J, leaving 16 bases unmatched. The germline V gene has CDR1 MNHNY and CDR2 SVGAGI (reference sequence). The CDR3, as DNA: TGTGCCTCAGCGGTTACTAGCGGGAGAGTCAATGAGCAGTACTTC. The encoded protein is CASAVTSGRVNEQYF.

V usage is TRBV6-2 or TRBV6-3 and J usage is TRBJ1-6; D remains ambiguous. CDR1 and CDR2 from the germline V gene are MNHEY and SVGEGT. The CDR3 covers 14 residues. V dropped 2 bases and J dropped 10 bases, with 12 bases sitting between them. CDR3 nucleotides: TGTGCCAGCAGTTACCCGACTATAGGGTCACCCCTCCACTTT. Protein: CASSYPTIGSPLHF.

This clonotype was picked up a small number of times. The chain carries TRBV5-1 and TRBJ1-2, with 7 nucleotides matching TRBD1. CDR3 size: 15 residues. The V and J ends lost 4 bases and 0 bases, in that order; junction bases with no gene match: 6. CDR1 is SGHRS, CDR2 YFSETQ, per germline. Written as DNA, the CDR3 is TGCGCCAGCAGCAGAGGGACAGCCGCTAACTATGGCTACACCTTC. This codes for CASSRGTAANYGYTF. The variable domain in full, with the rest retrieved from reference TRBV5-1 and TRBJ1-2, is KAGVTQTPRYLIKTRGQQVTLSCSPISGHRSVSWYQQTPGQGLQFLFEYFSETQRNKGNFPGRFSGRQFSNSRSEMNVSTLELGDSALYLCASSRGTAANYGYTFGSGTRLTVV.

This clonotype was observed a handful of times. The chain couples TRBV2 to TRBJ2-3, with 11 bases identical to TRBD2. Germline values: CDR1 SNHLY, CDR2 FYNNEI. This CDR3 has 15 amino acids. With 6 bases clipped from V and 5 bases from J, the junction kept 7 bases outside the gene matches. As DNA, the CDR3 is TGTGCCAGCAGCGCGCTAGCGGGAGGTGGAGATACGCAGTATTTT. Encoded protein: CASSALAGGGDTQYF.

The chain's CDR3 is CATSETGGQEEKLFF. CDR3 in DNA: TGTGCCACCAGTGAAACAGGGGGCCAGGAAGAAAAACTGTTTTTT. The rearrangement joins TRBV24-1 to TRBJ1-4; 9 bases match TRBD1. The germline V gene encodes CDR1 KGHDR and CDR2 SFDVKD. V lost 4 bases to trimming and J lost 8 bases; unmatched junction nucleotides: 7. The CDR3 sequence is 15 residues long.

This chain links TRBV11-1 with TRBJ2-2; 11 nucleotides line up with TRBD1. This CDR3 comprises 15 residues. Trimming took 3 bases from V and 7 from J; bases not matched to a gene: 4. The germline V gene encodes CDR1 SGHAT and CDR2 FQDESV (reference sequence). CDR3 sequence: CASSLGQGVGGELFF. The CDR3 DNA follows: TGTGCCAGCAGCTTGGGACAGGGGGTTGGCGGGGAGCTGTTTTTT.

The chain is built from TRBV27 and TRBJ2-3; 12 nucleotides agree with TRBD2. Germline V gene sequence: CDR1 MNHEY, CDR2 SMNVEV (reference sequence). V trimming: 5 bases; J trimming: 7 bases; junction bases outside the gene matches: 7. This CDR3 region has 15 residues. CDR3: CASSKLAGGGNTQYF. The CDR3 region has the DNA TGTGCCAGCAGTAAACTAGCGGGAGGAGGAAATACGCAGTATTTT.

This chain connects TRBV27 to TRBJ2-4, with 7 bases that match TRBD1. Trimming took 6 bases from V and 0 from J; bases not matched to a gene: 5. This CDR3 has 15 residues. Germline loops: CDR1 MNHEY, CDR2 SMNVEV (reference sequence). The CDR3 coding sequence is TGTGCCAGCAGACCGGGACAGATAGCCAAAAACATTCAGTACTTC. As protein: CASRPGQIAKNIQYF.

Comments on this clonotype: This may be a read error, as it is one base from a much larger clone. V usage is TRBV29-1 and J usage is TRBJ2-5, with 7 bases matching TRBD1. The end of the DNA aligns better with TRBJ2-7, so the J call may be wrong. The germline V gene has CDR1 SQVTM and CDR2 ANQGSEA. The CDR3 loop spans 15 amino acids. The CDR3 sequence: CSVAGTVSTIYEQYF. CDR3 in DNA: TGCAGCGTTGCCGGGACAGTGTCTACCATCTACGAGCAGTACTTC.

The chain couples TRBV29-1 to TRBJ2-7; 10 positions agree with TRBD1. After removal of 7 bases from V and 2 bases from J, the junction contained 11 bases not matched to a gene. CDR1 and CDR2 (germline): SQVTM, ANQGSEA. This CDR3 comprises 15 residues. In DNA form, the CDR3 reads TGCAGCGCTGACAGGGGGCCGGGAGGGCCCTACGAGCAGTACTTC. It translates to CSADRGPGGPYEQYF.

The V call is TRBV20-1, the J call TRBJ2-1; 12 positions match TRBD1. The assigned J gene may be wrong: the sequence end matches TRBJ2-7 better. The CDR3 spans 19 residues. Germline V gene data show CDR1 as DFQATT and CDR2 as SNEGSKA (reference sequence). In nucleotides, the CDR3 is TGCAGTGCTACCAGTGTGGGACAGGGGGCGGGCAGCTCCTACAATGAGCAGTACTTC. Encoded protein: CSATSVGQGAGSSYNEQYF.